This T cell receptor (beta chain) was retrieved from a study of cytomegalovirus exposure and HLA in healthy donors. Study context: The 120 validation repertoires were reported in a later analysis to have been generated on the same platform as the roughly 700 first-cohort repertoires. Overall study findings and caveats: First-cohort TCR clusters were later found to tend to co-occur in the 130 or so validation repertoires. Rare sequences made up most TCRs, while some public TCRs were found in many donors.

The table came from immunoSEQ multiplex PCR; TCRdb's copy has only in-frame clones and leaves some out. The data show about 88,000 clones, more than 70% seen once. This clone showed up many times. What it binds is not known. While the first cohort had around 700 subjects, the donors belonged to the separate validation cohort of about 120 subjects. The germline CDR1 and CDR2 sequences are SNHLY and FYNNEI. The CDR3 has 15 residues. V shed 2 bases and J 5 bases; nucleotides not matched to a gene: 3. Source material: PBMCs. V is TRBV2 and J is TRBJ1-6, with TRBD1 matching 7 bases. This receptor was identified in a woman in her late teens or twenties in good health and CMV-seropositive. The CDR3 DNA reads TGTGCCAGCAGTGAACACAGGGGTCATAATTCACCCCTCCACTTT. Amino acids: CASSEHRGHNSPLHF.